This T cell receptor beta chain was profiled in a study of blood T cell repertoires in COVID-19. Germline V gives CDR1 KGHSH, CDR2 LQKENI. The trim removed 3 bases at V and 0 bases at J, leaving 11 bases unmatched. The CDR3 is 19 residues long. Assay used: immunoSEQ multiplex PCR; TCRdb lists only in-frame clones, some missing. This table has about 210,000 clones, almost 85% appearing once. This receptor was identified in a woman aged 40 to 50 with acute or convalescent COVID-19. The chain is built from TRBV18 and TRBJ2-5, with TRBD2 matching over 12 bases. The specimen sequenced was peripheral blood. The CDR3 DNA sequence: TGTGCCAGCTCACCGCCTCAGCGGGGACTAGCGGGTAACCAAGAGACCCAGTACTTC. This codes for CASSPPQRGLAGNQETQYF.